These 20 T cell receptor beta chains were all obtained from the same sample, sequenced in a study of cytomegalovirus exposure and HLA in healthy donors. PCR involved 60 Vbeta and 13 Jbeta primers. Assay used: immunoSEQ multiplex PCR; TCRdb lists only in-frame clones, some missing. The sample lists fewer than 200,000 clones, roughly 84% occurring once. Sequenced input: PBMCs. The receptor set was obtained from a man in his late teens or twenties in good health and CMV-seropositive.

The chain has TRBV4-1 and TRBJ2-2; D is unresolved. The germline gives CDR1 MGHRA, CDR2 YSYEKL. CDR3 length: 17 amino acids. Trimming stripped 5 bases from V and 0 bases from J, with 16 bases between. The CDR3 bases are TGCGCCAGCAGCTTTGGTGGGCAGGCACCGAACACCGGGGAGCTGTTTTTT. Translation: CASSFGGQAPNTGELFF.

A few counts support this clone. The chain couples TRBV12-5 to TRBJ2-5, with 11 bases that match TRBD1. Unmatched junction bases numbered 5, after V lost 6 bases and J lost 5 bases. The CDR3 totals 14 residues. Germline CDR1 and CDR2: LGHNT and FRNRAP. The CDR3 sequence is CASGGQGAGETQYF. CDR3 DNA sequence: TGTGCTAGTGGAGGACAGGGGGCCGGGGAGACCCAGTACTTC.

The V and J genes are TRBV6-5 and TRBJ1-2, with D unclear. Germline assignment: CDR1 MNHEY and CDR2 SVGAGI. The CDR3 totals 13 residues. V was cut by 6 bases and J by 14 bases, with 22 bases left in between. The CDR3 DNA follows: TGTGCCAGCAGACCTGCGGGATACTATGTGGAGACCTTC. This translates into CASRPAGYYVETF.

The chain links TRBV2 to TRBJ2-2; TRBD2 might be the D (5 bases). With 10 bases removed from V and 0 bases from J, the gap between germline ends came to 15 bases. The length of the CDR3 is 15 residues. Germline V gene sequence: CDR1 SNHLY, CDR2 FYNNEI. Here the CDR3 DNA reads TGTGCCATAGCGACATGGTCAACGAACACCGGGGAGCTGTTTTTT. Translation: CAIATWSTNTGELFF.

V and J are TRBV5-6 and TRBJ2-5; TRBD2 matches at 10 bases. The CDR3 extends over 15 amino acids. V was pared by 4 bases and J by 2 bases, with 5 bases of the junction left unmatched. Germline V gene sequence: CDR1 SGHDT, CDR2 YYEEEE. CDR3 region: CASSLSGGTQETQYF. CDR3 DNA sequence: TGTGCCAGCAGCCTTAGCGGGGGGACACAAGAGACCCAGTACTTC.

This clone was seen more than once but under ten times. The V gene is TRBV7-3, the J gene TRBJ2-2; TRBD2 matches 12 bases. The CDR3 sequence is 17 residues long. Germline trimming cut 5 bases from V and 7 bases from J; bases unmatched to any gene: 11. The germline V gene encodes CDR1 SGHTA and CDR2 FQGTGA. The CDR3 sequence is CASSRPLAGGLSGELFF. The CDR3 DNA sequence: TGTGCCAGCAGCCGCCCTCTAGCGGGGGGGCTTAGCGGGGAGCTGTTTTTT.

The gene calls are TRBV7-6 and TRBJ2-3, with D possibly matching TRBD2 (7 bases). This CDR3 comprises 14 residues. V lost 0 bases, J lost 6 bases, and 10 bases lay in between. CDR1 SGHVS and CDR2 FNYEAQ come from the germline V gene. CDR3 protein: CASSLAGGLDTQYF. The CDR3 DNA follows: TGTGCCAGCAGCTTAGCGGGGGGGCTTGATACGCAGTATTTT.

In its sample, this clone was seen once. This sequence joins TRBV7-2 and TRBJ1-1; 7 bases are a match to TRBD1. V was clipped by 8 bases and J by 1 base; unmatched bases: 7. Looked up from germline, CDR1 is SGHTA and CDR2 is FQGNSA. The CDR3 has 14 residues. CDR3 sequence: CASSAGTANTEAFF. The CDR3 nucleotides read TGTGCCAGCTCGGCCGGGACAGCGAACACTGAAGCTTTCTTT.

The rearrangement joins TRBV5-1 to TRBJ1-4, with D possibly TRBD1 on 6 matching bases. Looked up from germline, CDR1 is SGHRS and CDR2 is YFSETQ. V was shortened by 2 bases and J by 0 bases, with 11 bases between the two germline ends. CDR3 size: 16 residues. The CDR3 spells CASSFAAGATNEKLFF. The DNA for the CDR3 is TGCGCCAGCAGCTTCGCCGCAGGGGCAACTAATGAAAAACTGTTTTTT.

The V gene is TRBV6-5, the J gene TRBJ2-1, with TRBD2 as a possible D gene (5 bases). Germline V gene data show CDR1 as MNHEY and CDR2 as SVGAGI. CDR3 length: 15 residues. Deletions cut 2 bases from V and 0 bases from J, with 8 bases between. CDR3 sequence: CASSYVGSSYNEQFF. CDR3 nucleotide sequence: TGTGCCAGCAGTTACGTGGGGAGCTCCTACAATGAGCAGTTCTTC.

This sequence joins TRBV2 and TRBJ2-2, with D tentatively TRBD2 (6 bases). V lost 3 bases to trimming and J lost 4 bases, with 12 bases between them. CDR3 size: 15 residues. CDR1 and CDR2 from the germline V gene are SNHLY and FYNNEI. The CDR3 DNA sequence: TGTGCCAGCAGTGAGGTACGGGGGAGCACCGGGGAGCTGTTTTTT. It yields the protein CASSEVRGSTGELFF.

The chain joins TRBV20-1 to TRBJ1-1, with D hard to call. V was clipped by 2 bases and J by 3 bases, with 4 bases between them. The CDR3 runs to 11 residues. CDR1 DFQATT and CDR2 SNEGSKA come from the germline V gene (reference sequence). CDR3 nucleotides: TGCAGTGCTAGACTGTACACTGAAGCTTTCTTT. Translated: CSARLYTEAFF.

This chain connects TRBV10-3 to TRBJ1-1; weak D call: TRBD1 (5 bases). Trimming shortened V by 4 bases and J by 3 bases, and 15 bases separated the two germline ends. The CDR3 covers 15 residues. Germline lookup yields CDR1 ENHRY and CDR2 SYGVKD. This CDR3 is CAISAGRTADTEAFF. The CDR3 DNA sequence: TGTGCCATCAGTGCAGGGAGGACGGCGGACACTGAAGCTTTCTTT.

The chain links TRBV4-1 to TRBJ2-1; 7 bases agree with TRBD2. Germline trimming cut 4 bases from V and 4 bases from J; bases unmatched to any gene: 13. The CDR3 consists of 17 residues. CDR1 MGHRA and CDR2 YSYEKL come from the germline V gene. The CDR3 here is CASSRHGLVSRYNEQFF. For the CDR3, the DNA is TGCGCCAGCAGCCGCCACGGACTAGTTTCGCGTTACAATGAGCAGTTCTTC.

This clone has just a few counts. One end of the junction fails to match germline, which may point to a read error. The gene calls are TRBV7-8 and TRBJ2-6; D is perhaps TRBD1 (5 bases). Germline CDR1 reads SGHVS; CDR2 reads FQNEAQ. The CDR3 extends over 15 amino acids. The CDR3 is CASSPSNSGANGLTF. CDR3 bases: TGTGCCAGCAGCCCAAGTAACTCTGGGGCCAACGGCCTGACTTTC.

This sequence joins TRBV19 and TRBJ1-4, with D unresolved. Germline loops: CDR1 LNHDA, CDR2 SQIVND (reference sequence). CDR3 length: 16 amino acids. The V end was cut by 0 bases, the J end by 8 bases, with 16 bases between. Here the CDR3 reads CASSIDTSREREKLFF. Here the CDR3 DNA reads TGTGCCAGTAGTATAGATACTTCAAGGGAGCGAGAAAAACTGTTTTTT.

This chain uses TRBV12-5 with TRBJ1-4, with 9 bases lining up with TRBD1. The CDR3 contains 15 residues. Germline V gene data show CDR1 as LGHNT and CDR2 as FRNRAP. Unmatched junction bases numbered 2, after V lost 1 base and J lost 5 bases. The DNA of the CDR3 is TGTGCTAGTGGTTTGGGGGACAGGGAAAATGAAAAACTGTTTTTT. Protein product: CASGLGDRENEKLFF.

There are a few counts of this clone. Other DNA sequences in this specimen translate into the identical CDR3. The chain couples TRBV29-1 to TRBJ1-1, with 7 bases matching TRBD1. V dropped 4 bases and J dropped 2; count of bases not matched to a gene: 1. The CDR3 covers 12 residues. Germline V CDR1 and CDR2: SQVTM, ANQGSEA. CDR3 DNA sequence: TGCAGCGTTGGACAGGGAAACACTGAAGCTTTCTTT. It encodes CSVGQGNTEAFF.

The rearrangement joins TRBV11-1 to TRBJ1-2; possible D gene TRBD1, 5 bases. The CDR3 length is 16 residues. The V end lost 5 bases, the J end lost 5 bases, and 21 bases lay between the germline ends. Germline V gene sequence: CDR1 SGHAT, CDR2 FQDESV (reference sequence). The CDR3 nucleotides are TGTGCCAGCAGCCCATTAACCGGGACTCGTGGATATGGCTACACCTTC. It translates to CASSPLTGTRGYGYTF. The full variable domain, in which reference TRBV11-1 and TRBJ1-2 provide the parts outside the CDR3, is EAEVAQSPRYKITEKSQAVAFWCDPISGHATLYWYRQILGQGPELLVQFQDESVVDDSQLPKDRFSAERLKGVDSTLKIQPAELGDSAMYLCASSPLTGTRGYGYTFGSGTRLTVV.

On this clone: Other nucleotide sequences from this sample produce the same CDR3. V gene TRBV5-4 combines with J gene TRBJ2-5, with D maybe TRBD1 (5 bases). The CDR3 extends over 14 amino acids. V was shortened by 4 bases and J by 2 bases, with 12 bases between the two germline ends. Germline loops: CDR1 SGHNT, CDR2 YYREEE (reference sequence). This CDR3 is CASSTTGGQETQYF. CDR3 bases: TGTGCCAGCAGCACCACAGGTGGGCAAGAGACCCAGTACTTC.